This TCR beta chain was recovered during a study of post-analysis software for immune sequencing data. Germline values: CDR1 MNHEY, CDR2 SMNVEV (reference sequence). V lost 4 bases, J lost 0 bases, and 18 bases lay in between. This CDR3 is 17 amino acids long. Whole-study results and caveats: By F measure, strong co-clustering occurred among samples prepared in the same batch. Controls had lower frequencies than patients of 4 or 5 TRBV segments, which included TRBV5-6, TRBV5-1 and TRBV20-1.

Turning to this clonotype: Its antigen remains unidentified.

The library was made from cDNA and included unique molecular identifiers. From approximately 0.95 to 9.8 million T cells, hundreds of thousands of cDNA molecules were obtained. One entry per CDR3 protein results from TCRdb running MiXCR on the PCR reads. Of 550,000 to 700,000 distinct CDR3 sequences listed, roughly two fifths were seen once; the top ten hold 1.5% to 2%. Sequenced input: blood. The rearrangement joins TRBV27 to TRBJ1-1; no reliable D call. This TCR was recovered from a girl under 18 with multiple sclerosis. In DNA form, the CDR3 reads TGTGCCAGCAGTTCCAGAGGGCGAGTTTGGATGAACACTGAAGCTTTCTTT. It specifies CASSSRGRVWMNTEAFF.